This note documents a single T cell receptor (beta chain) sequence. Its antigen is still unknown. This CDR3 has 17 residues. V trimming: 4 bases; J trimming: 6 bases; junction bases outside the gene matches: 15. The germline V gene encodes CDR1 LGHNA and CDR2 YNFKEQ. TCRdb keeps only in-frame clones here, not all; method: immunoSEQ multiplex PCR. The sample records about 500,000 clones, roughly 80% being singletons. This record belongs to a study of shared clonotypes between healthy human individuals. Study details: In total, the donors were a couple of women and a few men aged 18 to 49.

General study findings and limits: What limited the represented genetic and exposure-history diversity was the small number of donors.

The J gene is TRBJ2-1, the V gene TRBV4-2, with 7 bases lining up with TRBD2. This TCR came from a woman aged 40 to 50 in good health. Some clones in this sample may be carry-over from other donors' samples. The sequenced sample consisted of PBMCs. CDR3: CASSPRRTGGFLNEQFF. DNA for the CDR3: TGTGCCAGCAGCCCTAGACGTACGGGAGGATTCCTCAATGAGCAGTTCTTC.